These 18 T cell receptor beta chains came from one sample sequenced in a study of beta chain features in type 1 diabetes. Sequencing targeted expressed TCRB transcripts, as all isolated RNA had been reverse transcribed. Profiling relied on immunoSEQ multiplex PCR, and the TCRdb table lists in-frame clones only, not all of them. The sample lists 300,000 to 350,000 clones; 14% were seen once. The sample taken for sequencing was central memory CD4+ T cells from blood. Source of these receptors: a man aged 25 to 45 in good health.

This clone was found many times. This rearrangement joins TRBV7-9 to TRBJ1-2; D is unclear. CDR3 length: 13 residues. Trimming removed 5 bases at V and 2 bases at J, with 9 bases between. Germline V gene data show CDR1 as SEHNR and CDR2 as FQNEAQ (reference sequence). The CDR3 sequence is CASSPDLNYGYTF. The DNA for the CDR3 is TGTGCCAGCAGCCCCGATCTCAACTATGGCTACACCTTC.

The chain recombines TRBV5-1 with TRBJ1-2; 7 positions match TRBD1. CDR1 is SGHRS, CDR2 YFSETQ, per germline. This CDR3 is 14 amino acids long. After removal of 4 bases from V and 3 bases from J, the junction contained 6 bases not matched to a gene. CDR3 in amino acids: CASSPSGTDYGYTF. CDR3 sequence (DNA): TGCGCCAGCAGCCCTTCCGGGACAGACTATGGCTACACCTTC.

This clone was found a few times. The rearrangement links TRBV27 to TRBJ1-5; D gene uncertain. The germline V gene encodes CDR1 MNHEY and CDR2 SMNVEV (reference sequence). Trimming took 2 bases from V and 4 from J, leaving 12 bases between them. This CDR3 is built from 15 residues. The CDR3 spells CASSLVLGFNQPQHF. The CDR3 region has the DNA TGTGCCAGCAGTTTAGTATTGGGCTTTAATCAGCCCCAGCATTTT.

The chain joins TRBV4-1 to TRBJ2-7; 7 positions agree with TRBD1. Germline V gene data show CDR1 as MGHRA and CDR2 as YSYEKL. Germline trimming cut 0 bases from V and 7 bases from J; bases unmatched to any gene: 9. The CDR3 has 15 residues. CDR3 amino acids: CASSQETGTTAEQYF. The CDR3 bases are TGCGCCAGCAGCCAAGAGACAGGGACCACTGCGGAGCAGTACTTC.

A few counts support this clone. This chain joins TRBV25-1 and TRBJ2-1, with 10 nucleotides matching TRBD2. The CDR3 sequence is 17 residues long. J gave up 4 bases and V 5 bases, and 11 bases lay outside the gene matches. The germline V gene has CDR1 MGHDK and CDR2 SYGVNS. CDR3 protein: CASSSSDSGGKYNEQFF. The CDR3 DNA follows: TGTGCCAGCAGTTCCAGCGATAGCGGGGGGAAGTACAATGAGCAGTTCTTC. The whole variable domain, remainder taken from reference TRBV25-1 and TRBJ2-1, is EADIYQTPRYLVIGTGKKITLECSQTMGHDKMYWYQQDPGMELHLIHYSYGVNSTEKGDLSSESTVSRIRTEHFPLTLESARPSHTSQYLCASSSSDSGGKYNEQFFGPGTRLTVL.

This clone was detected a few times. This sequence joins TRBV29-1 and TRBJ2-2, with 7 bases fitting TRBD1. The CDR3 runs to 13 residues. The trim removed 7 bases at V and 1 base at J, leaving 3 bases unmatched. Germline CDR1 is SQVTM and CDR2 is ANQGSEA. The CDR3 DNA sequence: TGCAGCGGGGGACAGCAGAACACCGGGGAGCTGTTTTTT. It is translated as CSGGQQNTGELFF.

This clone was seen a few times. J is TRBJ2-6 and V is TRBV11-2; D is uncertain. This CDR3 comprises 13 residues. V was shortened by 3 bases and J by 9 bases, with 9 bases between the two germline ends. Germline V gene sequence: CDR1 SGHAT, CDR2 FQNNGV. CDR3 sequence: CASSFQRHNVLTF. The CDR3 DNA reads TGTGCCAGCAGCTTTCAAAGACACAACGTCCTGACTTTC. The full variable domain, its missing parts supplied by reference TRBV11-2 and TRBJ2-6, is EAGVAQSPRYKIIEKRQSVAFWCNPISGHATLYWYQQILGQGPKLLIQFQNNGVVDDSQLPKDRFSAERLKGVDSTLKIQPAKLEDSAVYLCASSFQRHNVLTFGAGSRLTVL.

The chain carries TRBV11-2 and TRBJ1-3; D possibly corresponds to TRBD1 (6 bases). Germline CDR1 reads SGHAT; CDR2 reads FQNNGV. Trimming cost V 1 base and J 2 bases, with 12 bases left between them. This CDR3 contains 16 residues. CDR3 in amino acids: CASSLGWGQTGNTIYF. Written as DNA, the CDR3 is TGTGCCAGCAGCTTAGGTTGGGGGCAGACTGGAAACACCATATATTTT.

The rearrangement joins TRBV11-3 to TRBJ1-1, with TRBD1 as a possible D gene (5 bases). The CDR3 has 15 amino acids. Germline V gene lookup returns CDR1 SGHNT and CDR2 YENEEA. The ends were cut back, 0 bases at V and 4 bases at J, with 12 bases in the middle. This chain's CDR3 is CASSLEIQGGTEAFF. The CDR3 DNA reads TGTGCCAGCAGCTTAGAGATCCAGGGCGGCACTGAAGCTTTCTTT.

This clone has just a few counts. The chain carries TRBV4-3 and TRBJ2-2; 15 nucleotides agree with TRBD2. The V gene's germline CDR1 is LGHNA and CDR2 YSLEER. The CDR3 has 17 amino acids. V trimming: 4 bases; J trimming: 5 bases; junction bases outside the gene matches: 5. DNA for the CDR3: TGCGCCAGCAGCCCTCGGACTAGCGGGAGGGGGACCGGGGAGCTGTTTTTT. Translation gives CASSPRTSGRGTGELFF.

The CDR3 nucleotides are TGTGCCAGCACCCTCGTACTAGATACGCAGTATTTT. Its translation: CASTLVLDTQYF. The chain employs TRBV7-9 and TRBJ2-3; D is uncertain. The CDR3 is 12 residues long. V was trimmed by 7 bases and J by 5 bases, leaving 10 bases between them. Germline V gives CDR1 SEHNR, CDR2 FQNEAQ (reference sequence).

V and J are TRBV2 and TRBJ2-3; 9 bases map to TRBD2. Germline CDR1 reads SNHLY; CDR2 reads FYNNEI. This CDR3 has 16 residues. The ends lost 4 bases at V and 3 bases at J; junction bases unmatched: 8. CDR3 region: CASSVGGRAGTDTQYF. CDR3 bases: TGTGCCAGCAGTGTGGGCGGGAGGGCTGGGACAGATACGCAGTATTTT.

This clone was observed a few times. V and J are TRBV30 and TRBJ2-3; TRBD2 might be the D (6 bases). CDR1 is GTSNPN and CDR2 is SVGIG in the germline V gene (reference sequence). This CDR3 has 15 residues. V was clipped by 3 bases and J by 2 bases, with 15 bases between them. This CDR3 is CAWSSGSLLTDTQYF. CDR3 sequence (DNA): TGTGCCTGGAGCTCCGGGAGTTTACTCACAGATACGCAGTATTTT.

The CDR3, as DNA: TGCAGCGTCGTGACAGCATACACTGAAGCTTTCTTT. Its protein is CSVVTAYTEAFF. The genes are TRBV29-1 and TRBJ1-1; D is perhaps TRBD1 (5 bases). Germline assignment: CDR1 SQVTM and CDR2 ANQGSEA. V was trimmed by 6 bases and J by 3 bases, leaving 11 bases between them. This CDR3 contains 12 residues.

This clone was seen only a few times. The genes are TRBV5-4 and TRBJ1-1, with D uncertain. CDR1 and CDR2 from the germline V gene are SGHNT and YYREEE (reference sequence). Trimming left V 6 bases short and J 3 bases short, with 12 bases between. This CDR3 has 13 residues. This CDR3 is CASNMNTHTEAFF. The CDR3 coding sequence is TGTGCCAGCAACATGAACACTCACACTGAAGCTTTCTTT.

The chain recombines TRBV18 with TRBJ1-2, with a tentative D call TRBD1 (6 bases). CDR1 and CDR2 (germline): KGHSH, LQKENI. V lost 3 bases and J lost 8, with 19 bases in between. The CDR3 is 15 amino acids. As DNA, the CDR3 is TGTGCCAGCTCACCGACGAGAGGGGGGGTAATCGGCTACACCTTC. Amino acids: CASSPTRGGVIGYTF.

The chain couples TRBV29-1 to TRBJ1-1; D is unresolved. The CDR3 runs to 15 residues. The V and J ends lost 3 bases and 3 bases respectively, with 17 bases between them. Germline values: CDR1 SQVTM, CDR2 ANQGSEA. CDR3 DNA: TGCAGCGTTGACTGGGGTCCGGCACGAGACACTGAAGCTTTCTTT. The encoded protein is CSVDWGPARDTEAFF.

V and J are TRBV19 and TRBJ1-1; D is ambiguous. The CDR3 is 13 amino acids. CDR1 is LNHDA and CDR2 is SQIVND in the germline V gene (reference sequence). The V and J ends lost 5 bases and 0 bases respectively, with 7 bases between them. The CDR3 protein is CASSDQMNTEAFF. The CDR3 DNA is TGTGCCAGTAGTGACCAGATGAACACTGAAGCTTTCTTT.